This is a list of T cell receptor beta chains from one sample in a study of T-cell memory formation after mild COVID-19. TCRdb independently ran MiXCR on the 5' RACE reads; one entry per CDR3 protein. In the table there are about 200,000 distinct CDR3 sequences, 9.5% of which are singletons. The sequencing sample was made of PBMCs or a T cell subset sorted from them (not recorded which). These receptors came from a man aged 18 to 29 who had mild COVID-19 (a few samples of this study predate the infection). Cell type and time point are not known. CDR3s include the opening cysteine and the closing phenylalanine or tryptophan. The D gene is left open where the match is weak. Clone size, where shown, is once, few, many, or a class for clones that have expanded.

TRBV25-1	TRBJ2-7	NA	NA	TGTGCCAGCAGTGAATATACTCGCGAGCAGTACTTC	CASSEYTREQYF
TRBV7-9	TRBJ1-3	TRBD1	few	TGTGCCAGCAGCTCAACAGGGGATTCTGGAAACACCATATATTTT	CASSSTGDSGNTIYF
TRBV7-8	TRBJ2-5	TRBD1	NA	TGTGCCAGCAGCTCCCGGGACAGGCAAGAGACCCAGTACTTC	CASSSRDRQETQYF
TRBV5-1	TRBJ1-2	NA	few	TGCGCCAGCAGCCCGGACGGGACTATGGGCTACACCTTC	CASSPDGTMGYTF
TRBV3-1	TRBJ2-1	NA	NA	TGTGCCAGCAGCCAAGGAGCCGGATACAATGAGCAGTTCTTC	CASSQGAGYNEQFF
TRBV12-3/TRBV12-4	TRBJ2-5	TRBD2	many	TGTGCCAGCTCCGGGGCGGGGGGCCGAATAGAGACCCAGTACTTC	CASSGAGGRIETQYF
TRBV18	TRBJ2-3	NA	few	TGTGCCAGCTCATCAGCGAGCACAGATACGCAGTATTTT	CASSSASTDTQYF
TRBV4-1	TRBJ2-3	TRBD2	many	TGCGCCAGCAGCCAAGATTATACTAGCGGGAACACAGATACGCAGTATTTT	CASSQDYTSGNTDTQYF
TRBV7-2	TRBJ1-5	NA	NA	TGTGCCAGCAGCTTACAGGGTGGCGATCAGCCCCAGCATTTT	CASSLQGGDQPQHF
TRBV27	TRBJ2-7	TRBD2	few	TGTGCCAGCAGTTCACTAGCGGGGGCCTCCTACGAGCAGTACTTC	CASSSLAGASYEQYF
TRBV7-3	TRBJ1-6	NA	few	TGTGCCAGCAGCTTAACACAGAAGAATTCACCCCTCCACTTT	CASSLTQKNSPLHF
TRBV12-3/TRBV12-4	TRBJ2-3	NA	many	TGTGCCAGCAGTTTAGGGGTGGCGTCGGCTAGCACAGATACGCAGTATTTT	CASSLGVASASTDTQYF
TRBV27	TRBJ2-7	NA	NA	TGTGCCAGCAGTTTTCTGGACATCGGCGAGCAGTACTTC	CASSFLDIGEQYF
TRBV6-6	TRBJ1-4	TRBD1	few	TGTGCCAGCAGTTACTCGGACAGGGGTTGGGAAAAACTGTTTTTT	CASSYSDRGWEKLFF
TRBV7-2	TRBJ1-1	NA	NA	TGTGCCAGCAACTATCCTGGGGGAAACACTGAAGCTTTCTTT	CASNYPGGNTEAFF
TRBV7-8	TRBJ2-2	TRBD1	few	TGTGCCAGCAGCCCGACAGGGTATAGCGCCGGGGAGCTGTTTTTT	CASSPTGYSAGELFF
TRBV10-1	TRBJ2-2	NA	NA	TGCGCCAGCAGTGAGTCGATACGCAAGCAGGGTTCCGGGGAGCTGTTTTTT	CASSESIRKQGSGELFF
TRBV6-2/TRBV6-3	TRBJ2-1	TRBD2	few	TGTGCCAGCAGGCAGCGGGGGGGTTCCTACAATGAGCAGTTCTTC	CASRQRGGSYNEQFF
TRBV27	TRBJ1-1	NA	NA	TGTGCCAGCAGTAGCCCGGGGGGGGTCACTGAAGCTTTCTTT	CASSSPGGVTEAFF
TRBV18	TRBJ2-3	TRBD2	NA	TGTGCCAGCTCACCGTTGGCGGGGGGGCTCTACGGCACAGATACGCAGTATTTT	CASSPLAGGLYGTDTQYF
TRBV2	TRBJ2-3	NA	few	TGTGCCAGCAGTGAATCCCAGCCCACCACAGATACGCAGTATTTT	CASSESQPTTDTQYF
TRBV20-1	TRBJ1-2	NA	NA	TGCAGTGCTAGAGCTAGTGACTATGGCTACACCTTC	CSARASDYGYTF
TRBV5-1	TRBJ1-2	NA	NA	TGCGCCAGCAGCCATGAGGGTTACGCTAACTATGGCTACACCTTC	CASSHEGYANYGYTF